The 21 T cell receptor beta chains presented below share a single source sample, sequenced in a study of long-term antiretroviral therapy in people with HIV. At survey level, the immunoSEQ assay was run in its v3.0 version. Here immunoSEQ multiplex PCR was the method, and the copy in TCRdb shows in-frame clones only, minus some. The table lists around 26,000 clones, about 88% of them singletons. Sequenced material: unsorted PBMCs, taken approximately 2.6 years after starting antiretroviral therapy. All receptors come from a man aged 35-49 years with HIV.

The chain employs TRBV7-8 and TRBJ2-7, with D hard to call. The CDR3 runs 14 residues. CDR1 SGHVS and CDR2 FQNEAQ come from the germline V gene. V was pared by 1 base and J by 0 bases, with 7 bases between. CDR3 residues: CASSLGHFSYEQYF. The CDR3 DNA reads as TGTGCCAGCAGCTTAGGACACTTCTCCTACGAGCAGTACTTC.

The chain joins TRBV9 to TRBJ2-2; TRBD2 agrees at 14 bases. Trimming cost V 7 bases and J 6 bases; bases outside gene matches: 5. CDR1 SGDLS and CDR2 YYNGEE come from the germline V gene. The CDR3 spans 15 residues. The CDR3 DNA follows: TGTGCCAGCGGGGGACTAGCGGGAGATGCCGGGGAGCTGTTTTTT. Translating gives CASGGLAGDAGELFF.

V is TRBV7-9 and J is TRBJ2-1; D not resolved. Germline lookup yields CDR1 SEHNR and CDR2 FQNEAQ (reference sequence). The CDR3 spans 13 residues. V gave up 5 bases and J gave up 6 bases, with 11 bases separating them. In DNA, the CDR3 is TGTGCCAGCAGCGAGCTTGTGGGCAATGAGCAGTTCTTC. Residues: CASSELVGNEQFF.

The chain links TRBV19 to TRBJ2-3, with 8 bases fitting TRBD2. Per the germline V gene, CDR1 is LNHDA and CDR2 is SQIVND (reference sequence). V shed 3 bases and J 6 bases; nucleotides not matched to a gene: 8. This CDR3 has 15 amino acids. CDR3 DNA sequence: TGTGCCAGTAGTATTAACGGGGGGGCCGGGGATACGCAGTATTTT. It is translated as CASSINGGAGDTQYF.

V is TRBV28 and J is TRBJ1-2; weak D call: TRBD1 (6 bases). Deletions cut 3 bases from V and 5 bases from J, with 13 bases between. The CDR3 is 14 amino acids. CDR1 MDHEN and CDR2 SYDVKM come from the germline V gene. The CDR3 DNA reads TGTGCCAGCAGTTTTAGCCAGGGGATTTATGGCTACACCTTC. Protein product: CASSFSQGIYGYTF.

The chain is built from TRBV4-3 and TRBJ1-5; possibly TRBD1 for D (6 bases). The CDR3 has 16 residues. With 3 bases removed from V and 11 bases from J, the gap between germline ends came to 23 bases. Germline V gives CDR1 LGHNA, CDR2 YSLEER. Here the CDR3 reads CASSQYPGSQGGAQHF. The CDR3 coding sequence is TGCGCCAGCAGCCAGTACCCGGGTTCCCAAGGGGGAGCCCAGCATTTT.

The chain couples TRBV15 to TRBJ2-7; maybe TRBD1 (6 bases). V lost 4 bases, J lost 1 base, and 11 bases lay in between. In germline, CDR1 is LNHNV, CDR2 YYDKDF (reference sequence). CDR3 size: 14 residues. The DNA of the CDR3 is TGTGCCACCAGCATTATGACAGGATCCTACGAGCAGTACTTC. Protein: CATSIMTGSYEQYF.

This chain connects TRBV9 to TRBJ2-5; 8 bases are a match to TRBD1. From germline, CDR1 is SGDLS and CDR2 YYNGEE. The CDR3 is 17 amino acids. Germline trimming cut 4 bases from V and 5 bases from J; bases unmatched to any gene: 16. CDR3 nucleotides: TGTGCCAGCAGCCCTATGACTCAGGGGGCTATCGGCGAGACCCAGTACTTC. It translates to CASSPMTQGAIGETQYF.

The chain uses TRBV5-4 and TRBJ2-2, with 8 bases fitting TRBD2. The CDR3 is made up of 16 amino acids. Germline lookup yields CDR1 SGHNT and CDR2 YYREEE (reference sequence). The J segment lost 4 bases and the V segment lost 5 bases, leaving 10 bases of the junction unmatched. CDR3 bases: TGTGCCAGCAGTACCCGGGGCGGGGGGAGCACCGGGGAGCTGTTTTTT. Amino acids: CASSTRGGGSTGELFF.

DNA for the CDR3: TGTGCCAGCAACGACAACTACGAGCAGTACTTC. Its protein product is CASNDNYEQYF. V usage is TRBV6-5 and J usage is TRBJ2-7, with D unresolved. This CDR3 contains 11 residues. CDR1 MNHEY and CDR2 SVGAGI come from the germline V gene. V dropped 7 bases and J dropped 3 bases, with 7 bases sitting between them.

V usage is TRBV10-3 and J usage is TRBJ2-5; TRBD2 is a possible D gene (5 bases). The CDR3 has 13 residues. Trimming left V 0 bases short and J 5 bases short, with 7 bases between. Germline-derived CDR1 and CDR2 are ENHRY and SYGVKD. The CDR3 nucleotides are TGTGCCATCAGTGAGTCGCCGGGGGAGACCCAGTACTTC. The encoded protein is CAISESPGETQYF.

This rearrangement joins TRBV7-2 to TRBJ1-2; D is possibly TRBD1 (5 bases). Trimming took 6 bases from V and 6 from J, leaving 14 bases between them. This CDR3 is 13 amino acids long. Germline loops: CDR1 SGHTA, CDR2 FQGNSA. CDR3 sequence: CASREGTADGYTF. In nucleotides, the CDR3 is TGTGCCAGCAGAGAAGGGACGGCTGATGGCTACACCTTC.

CDR3 DNA sequence: TGTGCCAGCAGAGACTCCTACACCGGGGAGCTGTTTTTT. Translating gives CASRDSYTGELFF. This sequence joins TRBV11-3 and TRBJ2-2; D not resolved. Germline CDR1 is SGHNT and CDR2 is YENEEA. CDR3 length: 13 amino acids. The germline V and J ends were trimmed by 6 bases and 3 bases, with 8 bases remaining between them.

In its sample, this clone ranks as medium-sized (0.01 to 0.1%). J is TRBJ1-1 and V is TRBV6-5; D unclear. V lost 6 bases and J 0 bases, leaving 14 bases between the germline ends. The CDR3 consists of 15 residues. Germline CDR1 MNHEY, CDR2 SVGAGI. As DNA, the CDR3 is TGTGCCAGCAGCCGCCGCGGCCAGATGAACACTGAAGCTTTCTTT. Its translation: CASSRRGQMNTEAFF.

The chain uses TRBV19 and TRBJ1-3; no reliable D call. CDR1 and CDR2 from the germline V gene are LNHDA and SQIVND (reference sequence). V lost 4 bases and J 0 bases, leaving 10 bases between the germline ends. The length of the CDR3 is 15 residues. The CDR3 coding sequence is TGTGCCAGTAGTACCCGACCCTACTCTGGAAACACCATATATTTT. This encodes CASSTRPYSGNTIYF.

The chain has TRBV6-5 and TRBJ2-5; D is perhaps TRBD2 (5 bases). The CDR3 is made up of 15 amino acids. V was trimmed by 10 bases and J by 5 bases, leaving 23 bases between them. Germline lookup yields CDR1 MNHEY and CDR2 SVGAGI. The CDR3 DNA is TGTGCCACCTCATTTAATTATGAGGGAAGGGAGACCCAGTACTTC. Protein product: CATSFNYEGRETQYF.

This clone appeared a few times. This chain links TRBV6-5 with TRBJ2-7, with D perhaps being TRBD1 or TRBD2 (6 bases each). CDR1 is MNHEY, CDR2 SVGAGI, per germline. The V and J ends lost 2 bases and 2 bases respectively, with 16 bases between them. The CDR3 consists of 16 residues. The CDR3 DNA reads as TGTGCCAGCAGTTACGATGCGGCGGGACAAACCTACGAGCAGTACTTC. Protein product: CASSYDAAGQTYEQYF.

The chain is built from TRBV6-4 and TRBJ2-3; D may be TRBD2 (6 bases). Between the trimmed V and J ends, which lost 0 bases and 2 bases, there was a span of 12 bases. The CDR3 length is 16 residues. Germline CDR1 reads MRHNA; CDR2 reads SNTAGT. CDR3 region: CASSDSLAPNTDTQYF. The CDR3 DNA is TGTGCCAGCAGTGACTCGCTAGCGCCGAACACAGATACGCAGTATTTT.

The chain recombines TRBV19 with TRBJ1-4; possibly TRBD1 for D (6 bases). Germline V CDR1 and CDR2: LNHDA, SQIVND (reference sequence). This CDR3 is 10 amino acids long. V was trimmed by 9 bases and J by 11 bases, leaving 10 bases between them. The CDR3 region has the DNA TGTGCCAGCCGGACAGACAAACTGTTTTTT. Translated: CASRTDKLFF.

This clone was counted only a few times. This sequence joins TRBV6-6 and TRBJ1-2; no reliable D call. The ends were cut back, 5 bases at V and 3 bases at J, with 10 bases in the middle. Germline V lookup: CDR1 MNHNY, CDR2 SVGAGI (reference sequence). CDR3 length: 13 amino acids. The DNA for the CDR3 is TGTGCCAGCAGTCAGACCGGTGACTATGGCTACACCTTC. As protein: CASSQTGDYGYTF.

DNA of the CDR3: TGTGCCAGCAGCCGAGGTAGTCGGCTAGCGGGATCCTACGAGCAGTACTTC. Its translation is CASSRGSRLAGSYEQYF. The chain couples TRBV5-8 to TRBJ2-7; 9 nucleotides match TRBD2. V was clipped by 4 bases and J by 1 base; unmatched bases: 12. The CDR3 contains 17 residues. Germline loops: CDR1 SGHTS, CDR2 YDEGEE.